One sample yielded the 23 T cell receptor beta chains listed below, sequenced in a study of radiation and T cells in renal cell carcinoma (dated by TCRdb to the early 2020s). Receptors were amplified or captured by the immunoSEQ multiplex PCR assay. The clones in this table, taken by TCRdb from immuneACCESS, are in-frame only. Not every clone is retained; where verified, under half of the shortfall comes from an unresolved V gene, and the cause of the rest is unknown. The sample table contains about 140,000 clones; only one count was recorded for around 88% of them. The ten largest clones add up to under 20% of the sample. This specimen's time point label, per the study, means: blood 4 weeks post-SBRT, at nephrectomy. The sample's treatment or condition label is to be understood as: 15 Gy SBRT to primary tumor, nephrectomy 4 weeks later. The specimen was blood, collected from a patient whose treatment included radiotherapy and nephrectomy. Receptors were obtained from a woman in her forties or fifties with renal cell carcinoma.

V and J are TRBV6-5 and TRBJ2-1; possible D gene TRBD2, 6 bases. V dropped 8 bases and J dropped 5 bases, with 13 bases sitting between them. This CDR3 is 13 amino acids long. Germline values: CDR1 MNHEY, CDR2 SVGAGI. The CDR3 sequence is CASASGHNNEQFF. The CDR3 DNA reads TGTGCCAGCGCCAGCGGGCATAACAATGAGCAGTTCTTC.

The rearrangement joins TRBV5-4 to TRBJ1-5; D not resolved. V was clipped by 0 bases and J by 7 bases, with 8 bases between them. The CDR3 has 13 amino acids. Germline loops: CDR1 SGHNT, CDR2 YYREEE (reference sequence). This CDR3 is CASSLEGEQPQHF. CDR3 nucleotides: TGTGCCAGCAGCTTGGAAGGTGAGCAGCCCCAGCATTTT.

The chain is built from TRBV7-2 and TRBJ2-1, with D possibly matching TRBD2 (7 bases). The CDR3 loop spans 14 amino acids. The ends were cut back, 1 base at V and 9 bases at J, with 13 bases in the middle. Germline V gene data show CDR1 as SGHTA and CDR2 as FQGNSA. The CDR3 DNA sequence: TGTGCCAGCAGCTTAGGGAGGGAGGGGGGTGAGCAGTTCTTC. It codes for CASSLGREGGEQFF. Drawing the rest from reference TRBV7-2 and TRBJ2-1, the complete variable domain is GAGVSQSPSNKVTEKGKDVELRCDPISGHTALYWYRQSLGQGLEFLIYFQGNSAPDKSGLPSDRFSAERTGGSVSTLTIQRTQQEDSAVYLCASSLGREGGEQFFGPGTRLTVL.

The chain is built from TRBV14 and TRBJ2-7; D not certain. CDR1 and CDR2 (germline): SGHDN, FVKESK. This CDR3 contains 11 residues. V was pared by 1 base and J by 4 bases, with 2 bases between. The CDR3 coding sequence is TGTGCCAGCAGCCAAGGATACGAGCAGTACTTC. Amino acids: CASSQGYEQYF.

The V gene is TRBV25-1, the J gene TRBJ1-2, with D tentatively TRBD1 (5 bases). This CDR3 has 13 residues. Trimming cost V 6 bases and J 7 bases, with 15 bases left between them. Per germline, CDR1 MGHDK and CDR2 SYGVNS. The CDR3 region has the DNA TGTGCCAGCAGCCCCTCGGGGGTCGCTGGCTACACCTTC. Translation: CASSPSGVAGYTF.

This clone was observed a handful of times. This chain joins TRBV7-3 and TRBJ1-2; TRBD1 agrees at 7 bases. V lost 2 bases to trimming and J lost 8 bases; unmatched junction nucleotides: 11. There are 15 residues in the CDR3. In germline, CDR1 is SGHTA, CDR2 FQGTGA. The CDR3 is CASSLDITGASGYTF. In DNA form, the CDR3 reads TGTGCCAGCAGCTTAGATATTACAGGGGCGTCGGGCTACACCTTC.

The chain employs TRBV5-6 and TRBJ2-7; 12 bases are shared with TRBD1. CDR1 is SGHDT, CDR2 YYEEEE, per germline. V lost 2 bases and J lost 12; bases outside the gene matches: 15. This CDR3 region has 16 residues. The CDR3 DNA follows: TGTGCCAGCAGCTTAGGATCCGCGGGACAGGGGGCTCAAGCGTACTTC. It specifies CASSLGSAGQGAQAYF.

The V call is TRBV10-3, the J call TRBJ1-2; 9 positions match TRBD1. The CDR3 spans 14 residues. CDR1 is ENHRY, CDR2 SYGVKD, per germline. The junction had 5 bases not matched to a gene; V was cut back by 5 bases and J by 4 bases. As DNA, the CDR3 is TGTGCCATCAGTTTGGGACAGGGTACCTATGGCTACACCTTC. Encoded protein: CAISLGQGTYGYTF.

V is TRBV4-3 and J is TRBJ1-5; D remains ambiguous. Germline CDR1 LGHNA, CDR2 YSLEER. Trimming stripped 2 bases from V and 5 bases from J, with 10 bases between. This CDR3 contains 14 residues. The CDR3 region is CASSQKHGDQPQHF. CDR3 sequence (DNA): TGCGCCAGCAGCCAAAAGCATGGGGATCAGCCCCAGCATTTT.

This clone was counted once. This sequence joins TRBV4-1 and TRBJ1-6, with D possibly matching TRBD1 (5 bases). Germline values: CDR1 MGHRA, CDR2 YSYEKL. V was cut by 10 bases and J by 8 bases, with 18 bases left in between. The CDR3 is made up of 14 amino acids. CDR3 residues: CATSNRDLDSPLHF. Here the CDR3 DNA reads TGCGCCACCTCGAACCGGGACTTGGATTCACCCCTCCACTTT.

The rearrangement joins TRBV6-1 to TRBJ1-4; D may be TRBD1 (6 bases). V was trimmed by 2 bases and J by 6 bases, leaving 10 bases between them. This CDR3 has 14 residues. Germline loops: CDR1 MNHNS, CDR2 SASEGT. The CDR3 sequence: CASSEQTGHEKLFF. The CDR3 nucleotides read TGTGCCAGCAGTGAACAGACAGGACATGAAAAACTGTTTTTT.

The chain links TRBV19 to TRBJ1-3; D gene ambiguous. The V end lost 6 bases, the J end lost 0 bases, and 6 bases lay between the germline ends. The V gene's germline CDR1 is LNHDA and CDR2 SQIVND (reference sequence). This CDR3 is built from 13 residues. The CDR3 loop reads CASRISSGNTIYF. The CDR3 nucleotides read TGTGCCAGTAGGATAAGCTCTGGAAACACCATATATTTT.

The chain uses TRBV10-3 and TRBJ2-7; 8 positions match TRBD2. V lost 7 bases and J lost 6; bases outside the gene matches: 8. Germline V gives CDR1 ENHRY, CDR2 SYGVKD. This CDR3 region has 13 residues. The CDR3 DNA reads as TGTGCCATCAAACCGGGACTAGAGGGCGAGCAGTACTTC. Translating gives CAIKPGLEGEQYF.

The rearrangement uses TRBV5-8 and TRBJ1-2; D perhaps matches TRBD1 (5 bases). From germline, CDR1 is SGHTS and CDR2 YDEGEE. The CDR3 totals 14 residues. The V and J ends lost 3 bases and 3 bases respectively, with 12 bases between them. CDR3 DNA: TGTGCCAGCAGCTCAGTCGGGACGGACTATGGCTACACCTTC. This gives the protein CASSSVGTDYGYTF.

J is TRBJ2-7 and V is TRBV9; perhaps TRBD2 as D (6 bases). Looked up from germline, CDR1 is SGDLS and CDR2 is YYNGEE. The CDR3 covers 17 residues. The V and J ends lost 3 bases and 1 base respectively, with 20 bases between them. The DNA of the CDR3 is TGTGCCAGCAGCGCCCAGGCCGGGGGAGAAAGGTCCTACGAGCAGTACTTC. Translation: CASSAQAGGERSYEQYF.

The chain is built from TRBV28 and TRBJ2-5; 7 bases line up with TRBD1. The J call may be faulty, since TRBJ2-7 better matches the DNA end. The CDR3 sequence is 15 residues long. The germline V gene has CDR1 MDHEN and CDR2 SYDVKM. CDR3 DNA: TGTGCCAGCAGTACCCGGACAGGAAGCTCCTACGAGCAGTACTTC. This gives the protein CASSTRTGSSYEQYF.

The chain uses TRBV21-1 and TRBJ2-7; the table's D call TRBD2 went unverified against the DNA. TRBV21-1 is recorded as a pseudogene. The CDR3 has 18 amino acids. CDR3 DNA sequence: TGTGCCAGCAGCACCAGACTAGCGGGGGGCCTCAGCTCCTACGAGCAGTACTTC. Protein product: CASSTRLAGGLSSYEQYF.

The rearrangement uses TRBV19 and TRBJ1-5; TRBD1 matches at 12 bases. The CDR3 totals 15 residues. V lost 5 bases, J lost 7 bases, and 6 bases stayed unmatched. Germline V CDR1 and CDR2: LNHDA, SQIVND (reference sequence). The CDR3 region has the DNA TGTGCCAGTAGTCCAGGGACAGGGGGCCGGCAGCCCCAGCATTTT. Translation: CASSPGTGGRQPQHF.

This rearrangement joins TRBV6-6 to TRBJ1-5, with D unresolved. Trimming removed 6 bases at V and 6 bases at J, with 15 bases between. This CDR3 is 14 amino acids long. The germline CDR1 and CDR2 sequences are MNHNY and SVGAGI (reference sequence). DNA for the CDR3: TGTGCCAGCAGCCCTACGTGGGTTAGTCAGCCCCAGCATTTT. Its translation: CASSPTWVSQPQHF.

The CDR3 nucleotides are TGCGCCAGCAGCTTGGGAATCGGGGAGCTGTTTTTT. It codes for CASSLGIGELFF. The rearrangement links TRBV5-1 to TRBJ2-2; D is unresolved. Trimming stripped 0 bases from V and 7 bases from J, with 4 bases between. Germline V gene data show CDR1 as SGHRS and CDR2 as YFSETQ. The CDR3 contains 12 residues.

The chain couples TRBV11-2 to TRBJ2-2; 7 nucleotides agree with TRBD1. The CDR3 spans 17 residues. Looked up from germline, CDR1 is SGHAT and CDR2 is FQNNGV. V gave up 5 bases and J gave up 2 bases; unmatched junction bases: 11. CDR3 DNA: TGTGCCAGCAGCCCTGCAAGGGGGCGATTAAACACCGGGGAGCTGTTTTTT. Amino acid sequence: CASSPARGRLNTGELFF.

The chain employs TRBV7-9 and TRBJ2-7, with TRBD2 matching over 14 bases. V gave up 8 bases and J gave up 0 bases; unmatched junction bases: 12. Germline CDR1 reads SEHNR; CDR2 reads FQNEAQ (reference sequence). The CDR3 length is 18 residues. Here the CDR3 reads CASQEGLAGGKSSYEQYF. CDR3 sequence (DNA): TGTGCCAGCCAAGAAGGACTAGCGGGGGGCAAGAGCTCCTACGAGCAGTACTTC. The full variable domain, rest sourced from reference TRBV7-9 and TRBJ2-7, is DTGVSQNPRHKITKRGQNVTFRCDPISEHNRLYWYRQTLGQGPEFLTYFQNEAQLEKSRLLSDRFSAERPKGSFSTLEIQRTEQGDSAMYLCASQEGLAGGKSSYEQYFGPGTRLTVT.

This clone was seen a handful of times. The rearrangement links TRBV28 to TRBJ1-5; D gene uncertain. The CDR3 loop spans 13 amino acids. Deletions cut 5 bases from V and 6 bases from J, with 11 bases between. CDR1 is MDHEN and CDR2 is SYDVKM in the germline V gene. The chain's CDR3 is CASSRGKGQPQHF. The CDR3, as DNA: TGTGCCAGCAGTAGAGGGAAAGGTCAGCCCCAGCATTTT.